Listed below are T cell receptor beta chains from one sample, sequenced in a study of T cells after somatic rescue of genetic block. TCRdb's copy holds only in-frame clones and misses some; the assay was immunoSEQ multiplex PCR. The sample records tens of thousands of clones, about 90% being singletons. The sequenced sample consisted of peripheral blood mononuclear cells (PBMCs). All receptors derive from a man in his forties or fifties. Each CDR3 is given with its conserved first and last residue. The D gene is left open where the match is weak. A clone size is listed for some rows: how often the clone was seen (once, few, many), or a class if it is expanded.

>TRBJ2-3|TRBD1|TRBV10-3|.
TGTGCCATCAGTGGGGACAGGGGCACAGATACGCAGTATTTT
CAISGDRGTDTQYF
>TRBJ1-2|.|TRBV23-1|.
TGCGCCAGCAGTCGTACAGGCGGGGGCTATGGCTACACCTTC
CASSRTGGGYGYTF
>TRBJ2-4|TRBD1|TRBV7-3|.
TGTGCCAGCAGCCCCCAGGGGGATGCCAAAAACATTCAGTACTTC
CASSPQGDAKNIQYF
>TRBJ2-2|TRBD2|TRBV9|.
TGTGCCAGCAGCGTAGTGAGTAGCGGGAGAAACGGGGAGCTGTTTTTT
CASSVVSSGRNGELFF
>TRBJ2-7|TRBD1|TRBV27|.
TGTGCCAGCAGTTCCCCGGGACAGGGCTTCTACGAGCAGTACTTC
CASSSPGQGFYEQYF
>TRBJ2-6|.|TRBV5-1|few
TGCGCCAGCAGCTACCACCGGTCTGGGGCCAACGTCCTGACTTTC
CASSYHRSGANVLTF
>TRBJ1-1|.|TRBV5-5|once
TGTGCCAGCAGCTCGCGGGCAGTTTTTAATCTGCGCGACACTGAAGCTTTCTTT
CASSSRAVFNLRDTEAFF
>TRBJ2-1|TRBD2|TRBV28|.
TGTGCCAGCAGTTTTCTAGCGGGAGAAAACAATGAGCAGTTCTTC
CASSFLAGENNEQFF
>TRBJ2-3|TRBD2|TRBV7-2|.
TGTGCCAGCAGCTTAACGGGGGGGCGGGATACGCAGTATTTT
CASSLTGGRDTQYF
>TRBJ2-7|.|TRBV27|.
TGTGCCAGCAGTTTATTCGGGTCTGGCGAGCAGTACTTC
CASSLFGSGEQYF
>TRBJ1-1|.|TRBV13|once
TGTGCCAGCAGCCAGGGCAGTGGTCCTGAAGCTTTCTTT
CASSQGSGPEAFF
>TRBJ1-5|.|TRBV6-5|.
TGTGCCAGCAGTTACTCCCCGAATCAGCCCCAGCATTTT
CASSYSPNQPQHF
>TRBJ1-1|.|TRBV14|once
TGTGCCAGCAGCCACCTCATGAACACTGAAGCTTTCTTT
CASSHLMNTEAFF
>TRBJ2-1|.|TRBV10-1|.
TGCGCCAGCAGTTTAGGAGTTTGGAATGAGCAGTTCTTC
CASSLGVWNEQFF
>TRBJ2-1|.|TRBV28|.
TGTGCCAGCAGTTTTACCCACTTATTTTCTGACAATGAGCAGTTCTTC
CASSFTHLFSDNEQFF
>TRBJ2-7|.|TRBV7-9|.
TGTGCCAGCAGCTTAGCGTGGGCGCACGAGCAGTACTTC
CASSLAWAHEQYF
>TRBJ1-4|.|TRBV30|.
TGTGCCTGGAGCGCTGGTTATGATGAAAAACTGTTTTTT
CAWSAGYDEKLFF
>TRBJ1-5|.|TRBV19|.
TGTGCCAGTAGTATTGGGAGTGTATGGCAGCCCCAGCATTTT
CASSIGSVWQPQHF
>TRBJ2-3|TRBD2|TRBV30|.
TGTGCCTGGAGTCCAGGGACTAGCGGGGGCCCCGATACGCAGTATTTT
CAWSPGTSGGPDTQYF
>TRBJ2-3|.|TRBV7-2|.
TGTGCCAGCAGCTTCTCTGCTAGCACAGATACGCAGTATTTT
CASSFSASTDTQYF
>TRBJ2-1|TRBD2|TRBV30|.
TGTGCCTGCCCTCTCGGGACGGGGGGATACAATGAGCAGTTCTTC
CACPLGTGGYNEQFF
>TRBJ1-3|.|TRBV10-3|.
TGTGCCATCAGTGAGCAAGGGGCTGGAAACACCATATATTTT
CAISEQGAGNTIYF
>TRBJ1-5|.|TRBV9|.
TGTGCCAGCAGCGTCGGGTTGGGGGGAGGCCGTGAGCCCCAGCATTTT
CASSVGLGGGREPQHF
>TRBJ2-4|.|TRBV7-8|.
TGTGCCAGCAGCTCCCCCCGGGGATCGGCCAAAAACATTCAGTACTTC
CASSSPRGSAKNIQYF
>TRBJ2-7|TRBD2|TRBV19|.
TGTGCCAGTAGTTGGGGACTAGCGGGAGGTTTGGACGAGCAGTACTTC
CASSWGLAGGLDEQYF
>TRBJ2-2|TRBD1|TRBV9|.
TGTGCCAGCTGGACCGGGACAGCCGCTAACACCGGGGAGCTGTTTTTT
CASWTGTAANTGELFF
>TRBJ2-5|TRBD2|TRBV6-5|.
TGTGCCAGCCGACGTGGAGTAGGCGGGGGCCAGTACTTC
CASRRGVGGGQYF
>TRBJ1-1|.|TRBV5-5|.
TGTGCCAGCAGCCCGGGGGGGTTGAACACTGAAGCTTTCTTT
CASSPGGLNTEAFF
>TRBJ2-2|.|TRBV28|.
TGTGCCAGCAGTCCAGTATACACCGGGGAGCTGTTTTTT
CASSPVYTGELFF
>TRBJ1-1|TRBD1|TRBV9|.
TGTGCCAGCAGCGCAAACCGGGACAGTAGCATGAACACTGAAGCTTTCTTT
CASSANRDSSMNTEAFF
>TRBJ1-1|.|TRBV27|.
TGTGCCAGCAGTCCAAGGACGGGAGGGGCGCAGATAGCTTTCTTT
CASSPRTGGAQIAFF